This TCR beta chain emerged from a study of blood T cell repertoires in COVID-19. Study details: From the United States, Italy and Spain came samples of acute and convalescent COVID-19.

The germline V gene has CDR1 SGDLS and CDR2 YYNGEE. This CDR3 has 15 amino acids. The V and J ends lost 1 base and 0 bases, in that order; junction bases with no gene match: 2. In the authors' methods: Amplification of reference gene primers provided the estimated nucleated cell counts. The table came from immunoSEQ multiplex PCR; TCRdb's copy has only in-frame clones and leaves some out. That table furnishes V, J and clone size, whereas the DNA furnished D and trimming. The profile covers hundreds of thousands of clones, with 85% to 90% appearing a single time and about 8% taken by the ten largest. This sequence originates from a woman aged 45 to 65 with COVID-19, enrolled during active disease. What was sequenced was peripheral blood. The rearrangement uses TRBV9 and TRBJ2-3; 7 bases map to TRBD1. The CDR3 DNA is TGTGCCAGCAGCGTACGGACAGGCAGCACAGATACGCAGTATTTT. It yields the protein CASSVRTGSTDTQYF.